This TCR beta chain emerged from a study of T cell clonotyping in hematopoietic cell transplantation. Study-wide findings and caveats: Pathologically expanded recipient clonotypes increased progressively from day 30 to day 180 as diversity fell. Broader posttransplant TCR repertoire diversity was predicted by graft donor and pretransplant recipient Inverse Simpson Index values.

V was pared by 8 bases and J by 4 bases, with 8 bases between. CDR1 is MNHNS, CDR2 SASEGT, per germline. The CDR3 extends over 12 amino acids. The assay was immunoSEQ multiplex PCR, and TCRdb's table has in-frame clones only and misses some. Here the sample spans about 10,000 clones, about 75% being singletons. With respect to this clone: Its cognate antigen is unknown.

Blood collection times were about day -28 and days 30, 100, 180 posttransplant. This rearrangement joins TRBV6-1 to TRBJ2-2; a weak D match, TRBD2 (6 bases). This TCR was sampled from a female patient aged 40-50 years who had an allogeneic stem cell transplant from a related donor, so T cells may come from the graft donor. Some clones in this sample may be carry-over from other donors' samples. The sample consisted of PBMCs, taken 30 days after allogeneic stem cell transplant. CDR3 in DNA: TGTGCCAGCGGGAGGACCACCGGGGAGCTGTTTTTT. Translated, it gives CASGRTTGELFF.